This TCR beta chain was observed in a study of CD8+CD57+ T cells in acquired aplastic anemia (dated by TCRdb to 2016 to 2018). Broadly, across the study: A mean of around 3.2 ug of DNA, ranging from about 0.2 to 27.4 ug, was extracted from sorted CD4+ and CD8+ cells. A CD8+CD57+ expansion meant a frequency higher than the mean frequency seen in healthy subjects. Paper-wide results and their limitations: Twenty-nine CD8+ CDR3 sequences were found in both patients and controls but appeared to be highly expressed in patients and within the immunodominant clones of the patients. CD8+ Simpson's diversity did not differ significantly between patients and healthy controls (P=0.060).

Genomic DNA was used as template for profiling of TCR beta VDJ combinations and CDR3 sequences. An Illumina HiSeq 2000 was used for TCR repertoire sequencing. Regarding the original processing steps: Repertoires were assessed using TRBV/TRBJ rearrangement plots, CDR3 size and DJ length profiles, and Simpson's diversity index. The most abundant DNA sequence in the deep sequencing data was defined as the immunodominant clone. CDR3 amino acid sequences were checked for sharing between subjects and were compared against published repertoires and the VDJdb database. Using fastp trimming at Q25 and MiXCR clonotype assembly, TCRdb reanalyzed the public sequencing data and kept in-frame beta chains. For every CDR3 protein sequence, its rows merge into one entry that carries the most common genes and DNA. TCRdb's processing, not the study's, gives the V and J calls here. In this sample the table shows roughly 260,000 distinct CDR3 sequences, around 43% of which occur a single time. The ten largest clonotypes hold 7.8% of the sample.

The patients picked for sequencing were ones in whom flow cytometry had shown an expansion of CD8+CD57+ cells. Severe acquired aplastic anemia was diagnosed in all patients according to International Study of Aplastic Anemia and Agranulocytosis and Camitta criteria. At the time blood was sampled, none of the patients had received any therapy. TCR repertoires of sorted CD4+ and CD8+ blood T cells from severe aplastic anemia patients and healthy subjects were deep-sequenced in the study. In the USA, patient enrollment took place under clinicaltrials.gov protocols 00001620, 01623167, 00001397, 00071045, 00081523 and 00961064. Ficoll-Paque density gradient centrifugation was used to isolate peripheral blood mononuclear cells. Before DNA extraction, CD4+ and CD8+ T cells were sorted with FACS or magnetic beads. The CDR3 runs 16 amino acids, cysteine and phenylalanine included. Here the CDR3 DNA is all that survives: 48 bases in frame from base 1. V is reduced by 0 bases and J by 0 bases, leaving a spacing of 8 bases between them. In the germline V gene, CDR1 corresponds to LGHNA and CDR2 to YSLEER.

About this clonotype itself: Its recognized antigen is unknown. Base quality data are lacking; no much larger clone is found one base away.

Recombination connected TRBV4-3 to TRBJ1-4; the D gene assignment is ambiguous. The sequenced sample consisted of sorted CD4+, CD8+, or CD8+CD57+ T cells (not recorded which) from PBMCs. The sequence came from a human donor with aplastic anemia. The sequenced DNA is TGCGCCAGCAGCCAAGACGGATGGCCAACTAATGAAAAACTGTTTTTT. Its translation reads: CASSQDGWPTNEKLFF.